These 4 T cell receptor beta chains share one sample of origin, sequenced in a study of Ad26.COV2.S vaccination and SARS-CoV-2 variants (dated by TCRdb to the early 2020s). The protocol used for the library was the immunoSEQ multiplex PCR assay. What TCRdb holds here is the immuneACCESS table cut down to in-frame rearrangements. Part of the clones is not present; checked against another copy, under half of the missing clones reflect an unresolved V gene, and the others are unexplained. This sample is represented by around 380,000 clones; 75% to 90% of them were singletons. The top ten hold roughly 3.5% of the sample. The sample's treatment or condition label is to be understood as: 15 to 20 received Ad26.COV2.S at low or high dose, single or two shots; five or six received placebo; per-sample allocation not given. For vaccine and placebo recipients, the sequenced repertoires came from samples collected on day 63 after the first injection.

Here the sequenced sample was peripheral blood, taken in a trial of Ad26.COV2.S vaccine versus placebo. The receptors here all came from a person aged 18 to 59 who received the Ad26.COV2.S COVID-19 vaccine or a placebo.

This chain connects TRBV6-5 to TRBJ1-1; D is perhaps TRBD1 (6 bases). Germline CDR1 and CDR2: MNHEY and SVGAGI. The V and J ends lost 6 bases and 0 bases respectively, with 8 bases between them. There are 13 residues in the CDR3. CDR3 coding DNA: TGTGCCAGCAGGGGGGGCCTGAACACTGAAGCTTTCTTT. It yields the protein CASRGGLNTEAFF.

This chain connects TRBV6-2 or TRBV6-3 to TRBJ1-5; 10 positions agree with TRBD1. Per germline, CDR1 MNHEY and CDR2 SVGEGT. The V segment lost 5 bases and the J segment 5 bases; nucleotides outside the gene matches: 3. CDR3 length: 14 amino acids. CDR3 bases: TGTGCCAGCAGTCGACAGGGGGCTGATCAGCCCCAGCATTTT. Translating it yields CASSRQGADQPQHF.

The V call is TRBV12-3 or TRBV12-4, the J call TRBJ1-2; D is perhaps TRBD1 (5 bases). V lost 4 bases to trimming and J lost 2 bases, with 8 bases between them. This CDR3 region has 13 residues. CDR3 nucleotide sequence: TGTGCCAGCAGTTCGACAGTGAACTATGGCTACACCTTC. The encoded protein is CASSSTVNYGYTF.

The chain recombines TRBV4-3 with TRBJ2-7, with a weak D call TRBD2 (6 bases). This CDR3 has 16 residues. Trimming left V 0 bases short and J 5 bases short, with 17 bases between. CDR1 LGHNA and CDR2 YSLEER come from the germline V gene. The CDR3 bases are TGCGCCAGCAGCCAAGAAGGCGTGGGCCGGGAGAACGAGCAGTACTTC. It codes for CASSQEGVGRENEQYF.